This TCR beta chain was captured in a study of blood T cell repertoires in COVID-19. Study summary: Samples representing acute and convalescent COVID-19 were sourced from the United States, Italy and Spain. Sample material is recorded as cDNA or gDNA derived from T cells, B-cell-depleted T cells, or PBMCs.

In the authors' workflow: Scientists estimated how many nucleated cells there were by amplifying reference gene primers. Profiling relied on immunoSEQ multiplex PCR, and the TCRdb table lists in-frame clones only, not all of them. That table furnishes V, J and clone size, whereas the DNA furnished D and trimming. The sample has some 150,000 clones; roughly 86% are singletons. Unmatched junction bases numbered 7, after V lost 4 bases and J lost 8 bases. Germline V gives CDR1 LGHDT, CDR2 YNNKEL (reference sequence). CDR3 length equals 13 residues. The sequence was collected from a middle-aged man who had recovered from COVID-19. The J gene is TRBJ1-1, the V gene TRBV3-1 (or the pseudogene TRBV3-2); 7 positions match TRBD1. The sample was peripheral blood. The DNA for the CDR3 is TGTGCCAGCAGCCCGCAGGGGGAGACCGAAGCTTTCTTT. Its protein is CASSPQGETEAFF.